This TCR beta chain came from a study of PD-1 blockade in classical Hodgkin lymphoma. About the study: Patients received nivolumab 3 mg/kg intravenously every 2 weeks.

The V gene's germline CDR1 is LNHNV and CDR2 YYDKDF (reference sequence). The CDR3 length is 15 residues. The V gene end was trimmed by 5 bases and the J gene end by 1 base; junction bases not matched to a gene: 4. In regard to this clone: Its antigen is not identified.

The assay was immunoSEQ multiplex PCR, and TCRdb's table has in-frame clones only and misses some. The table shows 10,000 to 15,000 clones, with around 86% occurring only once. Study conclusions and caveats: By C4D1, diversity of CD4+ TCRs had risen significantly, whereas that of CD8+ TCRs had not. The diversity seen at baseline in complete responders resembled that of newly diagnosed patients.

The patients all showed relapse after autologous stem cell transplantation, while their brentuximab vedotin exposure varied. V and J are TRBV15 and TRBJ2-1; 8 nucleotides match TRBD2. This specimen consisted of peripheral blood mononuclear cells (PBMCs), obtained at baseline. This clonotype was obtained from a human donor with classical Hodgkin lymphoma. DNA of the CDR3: TGTGCCACCAGCGGCAAGCGGGAGTCCTACAATGAGCAGTTCTTC. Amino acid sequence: CATSGKRESYNEQFF.